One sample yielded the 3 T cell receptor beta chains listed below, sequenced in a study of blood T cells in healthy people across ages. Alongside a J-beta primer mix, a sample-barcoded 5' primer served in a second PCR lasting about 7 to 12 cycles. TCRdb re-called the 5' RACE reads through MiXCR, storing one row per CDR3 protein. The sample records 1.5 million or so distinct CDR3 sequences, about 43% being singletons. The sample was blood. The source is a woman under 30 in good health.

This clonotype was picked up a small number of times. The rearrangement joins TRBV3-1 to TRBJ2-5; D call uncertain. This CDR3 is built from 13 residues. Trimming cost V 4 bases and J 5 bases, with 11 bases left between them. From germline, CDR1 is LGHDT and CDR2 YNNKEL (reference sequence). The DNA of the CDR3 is TGTGCCAGCAGCCGTAGCAGTGCGGAGACCCAGTACTTC. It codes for CASSRSSAETQYF.

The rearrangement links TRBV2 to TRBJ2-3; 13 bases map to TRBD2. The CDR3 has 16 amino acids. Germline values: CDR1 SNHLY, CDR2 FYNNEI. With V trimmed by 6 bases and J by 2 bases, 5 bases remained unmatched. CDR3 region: CASRTGLAGSTDTQYF. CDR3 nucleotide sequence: TGTGCCAGCAGGACGGGACTAGCGGGGTCCACAGATACGCAGTATTTT. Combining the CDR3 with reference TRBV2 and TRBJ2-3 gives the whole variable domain EPEVTQTPSHQVTQMGQEVILRCVPISNHLYFYWYRQILGQKVEFLVSFYNNEISEKSEIFDDQFSVERPDGSNFTLKIRSTKLEDSAMYFCASRTGLAGSTDTQYFGPGTRLTVL.

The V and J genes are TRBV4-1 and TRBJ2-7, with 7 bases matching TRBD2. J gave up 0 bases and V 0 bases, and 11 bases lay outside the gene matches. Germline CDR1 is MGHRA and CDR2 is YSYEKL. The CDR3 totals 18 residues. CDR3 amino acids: CASSQDLDAAGISYEQYF. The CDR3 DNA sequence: TGCGCCAGCAGCCAAGATCTGGATGCAGCGGGGATCTCCTACGAGCAGTACTTC.